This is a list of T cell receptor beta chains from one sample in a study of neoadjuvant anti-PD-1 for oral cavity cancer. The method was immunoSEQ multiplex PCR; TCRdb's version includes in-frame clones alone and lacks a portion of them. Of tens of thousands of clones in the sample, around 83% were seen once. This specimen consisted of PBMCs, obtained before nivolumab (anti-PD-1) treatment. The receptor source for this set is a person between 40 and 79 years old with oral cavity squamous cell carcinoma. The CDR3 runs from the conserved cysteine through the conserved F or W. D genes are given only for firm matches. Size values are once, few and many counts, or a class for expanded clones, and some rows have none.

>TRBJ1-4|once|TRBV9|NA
CASSVGAGPGEKLFF
TGTGCCAGCAGCGTAGGGGCAGGCCCTGGGGAAAAACTGTTTTTT
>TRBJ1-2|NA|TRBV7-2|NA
CASSLVPRRQNNGYTF
TGTGCCAGCAGCTTAGTGCCACGCCGACAGAATAATGGCTACACCTTC
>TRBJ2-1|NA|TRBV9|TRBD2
CASSRRGLAGGPRFF
TGTGCCAGCAGTCGTAGAGGGCTAGCGGGGGGGCCGCGGTTCTTC
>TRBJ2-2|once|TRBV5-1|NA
CASSIRTTGELFF
TGCGCCAGCAGCATACGGACAACCGGGGAGCTGTTTTTT
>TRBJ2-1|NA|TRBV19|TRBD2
CASSITGGGIGEQFF
TGTGCCAGTAGTATAACCGGGGGGGGAATAGGTGAGCAGTTCTTC
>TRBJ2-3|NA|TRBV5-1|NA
CASSKSTDTQYF
TGCGCCAGCAGCAAATCCACAGATACGCAGTATTTT
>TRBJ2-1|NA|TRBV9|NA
CASSVRTTGHEQFF
TGTGCCAGCAGCGTAAGGACTACCGGGCATGAGCAGTTCTTC
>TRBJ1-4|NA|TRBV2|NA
CASSRPTNEKLFF
TGTGCCAGTTCGCGGCCAACTAATGAAAAACTGTTTTTT
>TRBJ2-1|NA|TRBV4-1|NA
CASSQGRRRVVNEQFF
TGCGCCAGCAGCCAAGGAAGGCGGAGGGTAGTCAATGAGCAGTTCTTC
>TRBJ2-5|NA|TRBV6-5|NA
CASSYPLEAETQYF
TGTGCCAGCAGTTACCCCCTAGAGGCGGAGACCCAGTACTTC
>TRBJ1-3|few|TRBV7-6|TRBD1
CASSERTGVASGNTIYF
TGTGCCAGCAGCGAACGGACAGGTGTAGCCTCTGGAAACACCATATATTTT
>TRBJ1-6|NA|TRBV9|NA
CASSVGGVKGTLHF
TGTGCCAGCAGCGTAGGAGGGGTAAAGGGAACCCTCCACTTT
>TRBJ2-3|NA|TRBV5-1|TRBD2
CASSLGSSGITDTQYF
TGCGCCAGCAGCTTGGGCTCTAGCGGGATCACAGATACGCAGTATTTT
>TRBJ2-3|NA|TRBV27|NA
CASKGIRSSTDTQYF
TGTGCCAGCAAAGGTATCCGCTCTAGCACAGATACGCAGTATTTT
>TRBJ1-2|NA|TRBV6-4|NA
CASSDSKPRRRTANYGYTF
TGTGCCAGCAGTGACTCGAAACCTAGACGGCGGACGGCTAACTATGGCTACACCTTC
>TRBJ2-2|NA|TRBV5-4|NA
CASSLGSLTVNTGELFF
TGTGCCAGCAGCTTGGGTTCGTTGACAGTTAACACCGGGGAGCTGTTTTTT
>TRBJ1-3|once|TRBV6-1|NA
CASSELWSGGNTIYF
TGTGCCAGCAGTGAATTGTGGTCGGGTGGAAACACCATATATTTT
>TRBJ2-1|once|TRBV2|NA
CASSPQGGFLHNEQFF
TGTGCCAGCAGTCCCCAAGGTGGGTTTCTACACAATGAGCAGTTCTTC
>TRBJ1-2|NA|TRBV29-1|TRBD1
CSARDSRYGYTF
TGCAGCGCTCGGGACAGTAGGTATGGCTACACCTTC
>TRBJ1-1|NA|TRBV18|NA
CASSEWTAQDTEAFF
TGTGCCAGCTCAGAATGGACGGCACAGGACACTGAAGCTTTCTTT
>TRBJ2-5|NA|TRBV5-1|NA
CASSLYPGYQETQYF
TGCGCCAGCAGCTTGTATCCCGGGTACCAAGAGACCCAGTACTTC
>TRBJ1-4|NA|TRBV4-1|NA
CASSGGHFQGEKLFF
TGCGCCAGCAGCGGGGGACACTTCCAAGGGGAAAAACTGTTTTTT
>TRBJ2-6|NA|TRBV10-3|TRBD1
CAITGIVGTGSGANVLTF
TGTGCCATCACCGGTATTGTGGGGACAGGGTCTGGGGCCAACGTCCTGACTTTC
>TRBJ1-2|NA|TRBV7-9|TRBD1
CASSPGQGGPNYGYTF
TGTGCCAGCAGCCCAGGACAGGGCGGCCCTAACTATGGCTACACCTTC
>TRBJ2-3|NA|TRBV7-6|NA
CASSLGVVTSTDTQYF
TGTGCCAGCAGCTTAGGTGTCGTAACTAGCACAGATACGCAGTATTTT
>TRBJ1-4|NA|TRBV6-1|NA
CASSEGAVGGFRLEKLFF
TGTGCCAGCAGTGAAGGGGCCGTGGGTGGTTTTCGTCTCGAAAAACTGTTTTTT
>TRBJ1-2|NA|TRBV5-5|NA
CASSLPGRIFGYTF
TGTGCCAGCAGCTTACCGGGGCGTATATTTGGCTACACCTTC
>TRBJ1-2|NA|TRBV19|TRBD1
CATNTGTGLSGYTF
TGTGCCACTAACACCGGGACAGGGCTTAGCGGCTACACCTTC
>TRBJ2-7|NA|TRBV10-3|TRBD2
CAISPGTSGGQYEQYF
TGTGCCATCAGTCCCGGGACTAGCGGGGGGCAATACGAGCAGTACTTC
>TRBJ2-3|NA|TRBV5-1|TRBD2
CASSLVGRGVTDTQYF
TGCGCCAGCAGCTTGGTTGGGCGGGGGGTGACAGATACGCAGTATTTT
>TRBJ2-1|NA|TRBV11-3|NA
CASSLVGNEQFF
TGTGCCAGCAGCTTAGTTGGCAATGAGCAGTTCTTC
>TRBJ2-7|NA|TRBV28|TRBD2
CASSGLAMAYEQYF
TGTGCCAGCAGTGGACTAGCGATGGCCTACGAGCAGTACTTC
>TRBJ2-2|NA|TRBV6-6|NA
CASSYRQGTGELFF
TGTGCCAGCAGTTACCGCCAGGGGACCGGGGAGCTGTTTTTT
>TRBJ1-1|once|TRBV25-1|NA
CASRFLGGAFF
TGTGCCAGCAGATTCCTGGGGGGGGCTTTCTTT
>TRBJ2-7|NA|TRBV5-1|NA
CASTDETGGYEQYF
TGCGCCAGCACCGACGAGACAGGCGGCTACGAGCAGTACTTC
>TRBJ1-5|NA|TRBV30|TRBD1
CAWSTGTGGSNQPQHF
TGTGCCTGGAGTACCGGGACAGGGGGTAGCAATCAGCCCCAGCATTTT
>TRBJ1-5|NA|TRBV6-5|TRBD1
CASRAGGSNQPQHF
TGTGCCAGCAGAGCAGGGGGAAGCAATCAGCCCCAGCATTTT
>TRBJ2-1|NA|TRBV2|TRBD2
CASTALSGRRNEQFF
TGTGCCAGTACCGCACTAAGCGGGAGACGTAATGAGCAGTTCTTC
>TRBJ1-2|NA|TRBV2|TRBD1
CATNYRGPNYGYTF
TGTGCCACCAATTACAGGGGACCTAACTATGGCTACACCTTC
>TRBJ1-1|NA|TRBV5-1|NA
CASSLGGGTTHTEAFF
TGCGCCAGCAGCTTGGGCGGCGGGACAACTCACACTGAAGCTTTCTTT
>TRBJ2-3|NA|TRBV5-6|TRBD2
CASSLVGGSETDTQYF
TGTGCCAGCAGCTTGGTTGGCGGGAGCGAAACAGATACGCAGTATTTT
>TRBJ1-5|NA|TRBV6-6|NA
CASNIQGAQPQHF
TGTGCCAGCAATATACAGGGAGCTCAGCCCCAGCATTTT
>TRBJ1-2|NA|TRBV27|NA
CASSLSPGLGYGYTF
TGTGCCAGCAGTTTATCTCCAGGGCTGGGCTATGGCTACACCTTC
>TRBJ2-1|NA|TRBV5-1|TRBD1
CASKNAGGYEQFF
TGCGCCAGCAAAAACGCAGGGGGCTATGAGCAGTTCTTC
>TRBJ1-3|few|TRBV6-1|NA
CASTPGADSGNTIYF
TGTGCCAGCACCCCGGGGGCCGACTCTGGAAACACCATATATTTT